Described below is a single T cell receptor (beta chain) sequence and its context. The data were taken from a study of blood T cell repertoires in COVID-19. Study overall: T cells, B-cell-depleted T cells, or PBMCs provided the cDNA or gDNA that served as material.

Clones were sequenced by immunoSEQ multiplex PCR, and TCRdb holds only the in-frame ones, with some missing. Here the sample spans tens of thousands of clones, about four fifths being singletons. Per germline, CDR1 SNHLY and CDR2 FYNNEI. The CDR3 extends over 14 amino acids. V dropped 3 bases and J dropped 5; count of bases not matched to a gene: 3. Input material: peripheral blood. The rearrangement uses TRBV2 and TRBJ1-5; 8 nucleotides line up with TRBD1. This receptor was obtained from a man aged 50 to 60 with active or convalescent COVID-19. The DNA for the CDR3 is TGTGCCAGCAGTGAGCAGGGGGCAGATCAGCCCCAGCATTTT. This encodes CASSEQGADQPQHF.